This TCR beta chain is drawn from a study of human T cells and chemical hapten exposure. Study information: Variation in per-sample TCR yields came mainly from small pooled library volume differences.

Notes on the study in general: No shift was seen in TCRs above 1 in 1000 frequency with DPC sensitization.

Comment on this clonotype: Its specificity is not known.

Library construction involved attaching unique molecular identifiers to individual cDNA molecules, which allowed quantitative, reproducible TCR counting. In the original analysis: Between 23,224 and 690,600 TCRs appeared in each sample, and the median stood at about 100,000. MiXCR, run by TCRdb on the reads, gives a single entry per CDR3 protein. The V and J calls, along with clone size, are taken from TCRdb and not from the paper's own processing. The sample lists about 120,000 distinct CDR3 sequences, approximately 9.3% occurring once. Germline CDR1 reads MNHNS; CDR2 reads SASEGT. This CDR3 region has 15 residues. The V gene lost 6 bases and the J gene lost 1 base, with 15 bases spanning the gap. The starting material, unfractionated whole blood, was used for total RNA extraction.

Sample: whole blood. This sequence was found in a human donor in good health. Some clones in this sample may be carry-over from other donors' samples. V usage is TRBV6-1 and J usage is TRBJ1-1; perhaps TRBD1 as D (5 bases). CDR3 in amino acids: CASRVLTVQNTEAFF. As DNA, the CDR3 is TGTGCCAGCAGGGTTTTGACAGTACAGAACACTGAAGCTTTCTTT.